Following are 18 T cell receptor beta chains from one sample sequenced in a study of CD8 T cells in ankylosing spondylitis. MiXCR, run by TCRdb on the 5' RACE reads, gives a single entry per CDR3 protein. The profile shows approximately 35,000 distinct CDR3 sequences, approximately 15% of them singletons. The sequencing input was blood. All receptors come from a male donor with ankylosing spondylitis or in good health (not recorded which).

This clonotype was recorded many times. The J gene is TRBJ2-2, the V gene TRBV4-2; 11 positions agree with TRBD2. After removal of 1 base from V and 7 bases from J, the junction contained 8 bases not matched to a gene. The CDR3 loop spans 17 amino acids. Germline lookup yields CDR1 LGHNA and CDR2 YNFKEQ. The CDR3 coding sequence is TGTGCCAGCAGCCAAGGTGCTAGCGGGGGGTTTCACGGGGAGCTGTTTTTT. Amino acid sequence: CASSQGASGGFHGELFF.

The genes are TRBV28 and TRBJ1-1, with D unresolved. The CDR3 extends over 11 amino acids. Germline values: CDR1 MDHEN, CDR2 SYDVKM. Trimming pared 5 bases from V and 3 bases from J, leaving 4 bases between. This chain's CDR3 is CASSTHTEAFF. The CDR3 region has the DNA TGTGCCAGCAGTACCCACACTGAAGCTTTCTTT.

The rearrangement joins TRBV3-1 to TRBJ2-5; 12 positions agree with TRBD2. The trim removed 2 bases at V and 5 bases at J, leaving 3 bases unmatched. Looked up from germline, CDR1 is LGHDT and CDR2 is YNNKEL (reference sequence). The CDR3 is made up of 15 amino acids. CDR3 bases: TGTGCCAGCAGCCAACGGGGGACTAGCGGGGAGACCCAGTACTTC. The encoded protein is CASSQRGTSGETQYF.

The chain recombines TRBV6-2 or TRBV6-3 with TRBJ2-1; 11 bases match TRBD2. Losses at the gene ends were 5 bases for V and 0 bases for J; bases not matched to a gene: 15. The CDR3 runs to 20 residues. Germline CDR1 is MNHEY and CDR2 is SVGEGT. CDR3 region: CASSPRLGTSGFSSYNEQFF. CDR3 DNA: TGTGCCAGCAGTCCCCGGCTTGGGACTAGCGGATTCAGCTCCTACAATGAGCAGTTCTTC.

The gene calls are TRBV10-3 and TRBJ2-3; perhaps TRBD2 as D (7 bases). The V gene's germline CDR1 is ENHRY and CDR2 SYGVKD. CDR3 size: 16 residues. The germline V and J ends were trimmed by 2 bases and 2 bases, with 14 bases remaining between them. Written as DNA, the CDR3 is TGTGCCATCAGTGAGAGGGGGGGCGGAAACACAGATACGCAGTATTTT. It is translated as CAISERGGGNTDTQYF.

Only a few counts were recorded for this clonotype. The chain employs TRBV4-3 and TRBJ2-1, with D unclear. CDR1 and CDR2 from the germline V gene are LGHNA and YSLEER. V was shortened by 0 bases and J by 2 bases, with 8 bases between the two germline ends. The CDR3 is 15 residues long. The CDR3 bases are TGCGCCAGCAGCCAAGAGCTGGTGACCTACAATGAGCAGTTCTTC. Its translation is CASSQELVTYNEQFF.

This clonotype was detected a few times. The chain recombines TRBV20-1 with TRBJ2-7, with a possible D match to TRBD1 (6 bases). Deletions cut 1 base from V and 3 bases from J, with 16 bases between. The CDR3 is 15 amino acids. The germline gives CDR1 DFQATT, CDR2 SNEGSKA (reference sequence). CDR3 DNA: TGCAGTGCTAGAGTGGTTACAGGGTGGGTCTACGAGCAGTACTTC. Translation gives CSARVVTGWVYEQYF.

The CDR3 loop is CASSQVRATVETQYF. The DNA of the CDR3 is TGTGCCAGCAGCCAAGTTAGAGCGACCGTAGAGACCCAGTACTTC. V and J are TRBV3-1 and TRBJ2-5; no clear D. Germline lookup yields CDR1 LGHDT and CDR2 YNNKEL (reference sequence). The V end was cut by 1 base, the J end by 4 bases, with 13 bases between. The CDR3 length is 15 residues.

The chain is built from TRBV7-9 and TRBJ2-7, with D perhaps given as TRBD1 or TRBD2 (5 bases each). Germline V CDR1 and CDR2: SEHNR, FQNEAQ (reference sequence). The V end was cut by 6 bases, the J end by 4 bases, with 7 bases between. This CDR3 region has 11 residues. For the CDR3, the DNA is TGTGCCAGCAGGAGGGGATACGAGCAGTACTTC. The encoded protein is CASRRGYEQYF.

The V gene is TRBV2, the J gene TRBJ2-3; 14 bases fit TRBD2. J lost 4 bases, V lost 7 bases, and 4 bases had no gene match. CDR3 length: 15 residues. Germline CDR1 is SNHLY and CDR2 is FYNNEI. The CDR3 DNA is TGTGCCAGCAAGAGGACTAGCGGGGGGCCAGATACGCAGTATTTT. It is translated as CASKRTSGGPDTQYF.

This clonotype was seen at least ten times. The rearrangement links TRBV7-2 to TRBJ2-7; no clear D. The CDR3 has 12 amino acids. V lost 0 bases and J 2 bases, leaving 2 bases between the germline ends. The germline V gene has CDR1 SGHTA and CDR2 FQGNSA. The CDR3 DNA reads TGTGCCAGCAGCTTAGCTACCTACGAGCAGTACTTC. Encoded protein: CASSLATYEQYF. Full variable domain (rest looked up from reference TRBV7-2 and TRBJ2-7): GAGVSQSPSNKVTEKGKDVELRCDPISGHTALYWYRQSLGQGLEFLIYFQGNSAPDKSGLPSDRFSAERTGGSVSTLTIQRTQQEDSAVYLCASSLATYEQYFGPGTRLTVT.

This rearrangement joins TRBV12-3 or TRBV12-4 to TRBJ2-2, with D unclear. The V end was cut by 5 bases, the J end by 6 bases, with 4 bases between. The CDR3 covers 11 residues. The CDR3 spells CASSRPGELFF. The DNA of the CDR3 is TGTGCCAGCAGTAGACCCGGGGAGCTGTTTTTT.

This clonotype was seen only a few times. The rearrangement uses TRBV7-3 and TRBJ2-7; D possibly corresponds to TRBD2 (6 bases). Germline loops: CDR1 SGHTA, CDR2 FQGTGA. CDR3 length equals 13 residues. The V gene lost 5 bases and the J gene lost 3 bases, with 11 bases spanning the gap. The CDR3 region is CASSILAGYEQYF. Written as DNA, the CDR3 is TGTGCCAGCAGCATACTAGCTGGCTACGAGCAGTACTTC.

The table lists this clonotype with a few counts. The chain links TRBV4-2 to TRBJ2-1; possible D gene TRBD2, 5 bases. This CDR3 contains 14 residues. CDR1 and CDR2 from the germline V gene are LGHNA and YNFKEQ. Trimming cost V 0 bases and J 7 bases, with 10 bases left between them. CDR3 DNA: TGTGCCAGCAGCCAAGACCTGGACTCAAATGAGCAGTTCTTC. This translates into CASSQDLDSNEQFF.

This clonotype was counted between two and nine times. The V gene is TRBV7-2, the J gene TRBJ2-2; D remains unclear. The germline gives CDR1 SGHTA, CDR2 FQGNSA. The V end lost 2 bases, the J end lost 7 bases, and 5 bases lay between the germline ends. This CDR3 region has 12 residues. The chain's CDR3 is CASSLNLGELFF. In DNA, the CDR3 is TGTGCCAGCAGCTTAAACCTCGGGGAGCTGTTTTTT.

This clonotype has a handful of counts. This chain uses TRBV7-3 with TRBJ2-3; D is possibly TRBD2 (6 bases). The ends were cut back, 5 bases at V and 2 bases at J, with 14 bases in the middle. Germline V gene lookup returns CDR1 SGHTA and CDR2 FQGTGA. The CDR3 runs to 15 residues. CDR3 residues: CASSPAEGPTDTQYF. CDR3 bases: TGTGCCAGCAGCCCAGCGGAGGGGCCCACAGATACGCAGTATTTT.

Written as DNA, the CDR3 is TGTGCCAGCAGCTTAGGTGGAGGCGGCGTTGAAAAACTGTTTTTT. This gives the protein CASSLGGGGVEKLFF. This chain uses TRBV7-2 with TRBJ1-4; D remains ambiguous. V was shortened by 1 base and J by 7 bases, with 13 bases between the two germline ends. This CDR3 is 15 amino acids long. The germline V gene encodes CDR1 SGHTA and CDR2 FQGNSA.

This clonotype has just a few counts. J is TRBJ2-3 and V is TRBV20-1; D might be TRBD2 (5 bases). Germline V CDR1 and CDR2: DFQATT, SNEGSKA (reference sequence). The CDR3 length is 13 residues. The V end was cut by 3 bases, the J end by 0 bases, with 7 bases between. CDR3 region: CSASRGSTDTQYF. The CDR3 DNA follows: TGCAGTGCTAGCCGCGGGAGCACAGATACGCAGTATTTT.